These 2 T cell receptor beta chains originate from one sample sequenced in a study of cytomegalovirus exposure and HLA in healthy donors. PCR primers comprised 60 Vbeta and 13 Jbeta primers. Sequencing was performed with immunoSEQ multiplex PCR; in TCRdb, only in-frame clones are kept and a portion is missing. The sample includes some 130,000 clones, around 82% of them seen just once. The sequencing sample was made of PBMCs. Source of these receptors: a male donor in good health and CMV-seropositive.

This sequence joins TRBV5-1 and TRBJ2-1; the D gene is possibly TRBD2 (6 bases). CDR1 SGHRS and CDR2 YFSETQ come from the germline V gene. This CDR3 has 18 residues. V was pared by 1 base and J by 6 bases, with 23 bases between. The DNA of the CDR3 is TGCGCCAGCAGCTTGAATAAAGGTTCGGAGGGAGAATCCAATGAGCAGTTCTTC. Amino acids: CASSLNKGSEGESNEQFF.

CDR3 region: CASSHGTDRNEQYF. CDR3 DNA sequence: TGCGCCAGCAGCCATGGGACAGACCGGAACGAGCAGTACTTC. The V and J genes are TRBV4-3 and TRBJ2-7; 7 positions match TRBD1. V shed 3 bases, J shed 5 bases, and the junction held 7 bases outside the gene matches. Germline values: CDR1 LGHNA, CDR2 YSLEER. The CDR3 contains 14 residues.